This T cell receptor beta chain originates from a study of OX40 agonist ivuxolimab in advanced cancers. Looked up from germline, CDR1 is SEHNR and CDR2 is FQNEAQ (reference sequence). The CDR3 length is 13 residues. V was clipped by 4 bases and J by 9 bases, with 15 bases between them. This clone appeared a few times. Its antigen is currently unknown. Some clones are missing from TCRdb's copy, which holds only in-frame ones; the method was immunoSEQ multiplex PCR. The sample consists of 50,000 to 70,000 clones, around 91% of them appearing once. Study-wide results and caveats: Not determined was the antigen specificity of the expanded peripheral T cells.

It was autoimmune disease history or systemic immunosuppression that excluded patients. With baseline, cycle 4 day 1, and cycle 7 day 1 as timepoints, blood was sampled. The starting material was CD4+ or CD8+ T cells sorted from blood, obtained in a trial of the OX40 agonist ivuxolimab. The V call is TRBV7-9, the J call TRBJ1-1; tentatively, D is TRBD1 (6 bases). The receptor was derived from an adult with an advanced solid tumor such as melanoma, head and neck, liver or kidney cancer. CDR3 region: CASSSRDTRKAFF. The CDR3 DNA reads TGTGCCAGCAGCTCCCGGGACACCAGAAAAGCTTTCTTT.